This record looks at one T cell receptor (beta chain) sequence and its context. The antigen remains undetermined. The sample is drawn from a study of T cell repertoires in cytomegalovirus infection. CDR1 and CDR2 from the germline V gene are MNHNS and SASEGT. The CDR3 has 16 residues. Losses at the gene ends were 5 bases for V and 6 bases for J; bases not matched to a gene: 10. Study results and limitations: Identification of carriers of CMV plus the relevant HLA was achieved through cumulative public TCR beta family frequency. Clonotype analysis showed dominance of the ex vivo response by HLA-C-restricted CMV-specific TCR beta clonotypes.

TCRdb used MiXCR to reprocess the reads, holding one entry per CDR3 protein. Found here are roughly 730,000 distinct CDR3 sequences, around 32% of them singletons; the top ten hold roughly 18%. J is TRBJ2-3 and V is TRBV6-1; 11 bases match TRBD1. Specimen: cultured PBMCs, collected from culture after CMV antigen stimulation. This clonotype was obtained from a human donor in good health (CMV status not recorded). Some clones in this sample may be carry-over from other donors' samples. The CDR3 DNA follows: TGTGCCAGCAGTCTGGCGAGGACAGGGGGCTCGGATACGCAGTATTTT. Its translation is CASSLARTGGSDTQYF.